The rows below give T cell receptor beta chains drawn from one sample of a study of blood T cell repertoires in COVID-19. The method was immunoSEQ multiplex PCR; TCRdb's version includes in-frame clones alone and lacks a portion of them. The sample lists 160,000 or so clones, more than 65% occurring once. Material for sequencing was peripheral blood. Receptors originate from a woman of 80 years or more with acute or convalescent COVID-19. CDR3s include the opening cysteine and the closing phenylalanine or tryptophan. Each record gives: V gene, CDR3 length, J gene, CDR3 protein.

TRBV7-8	14	TRBJ1-3	CASSLQGAQNTIYF
TRBV4-1	15	TRBJ1-2	CASSQTQGVSYGYTF
TRBV28	15	TRBJ1-5	CASSQRTVSNQPQHF
TRBV7-3	13	TRBJ1-1	CASSPQGNTEAFF
TRBV18	15	TRBJ2-2	CASSRQGEGAGELFF
TRBV28	12	TRBJ1-1	CASKEGGTEAFF
TRBV9	13	TRBJ2-5	CASSSRGQETQYF
TRBV27	15	TRBJ2-1	CASSRQGSSYNEQFF
TRBV11-3	14	TRBJ2-2	CASSRGGSGGELFF
TRBV29-1	13	TRBJ2-1	CSVAPSSYNEQFF
TRBV5-1	14	TRBJ1-3	CASSPVLSGNTIYF
TRBV30	11	TRBJ1-1	CATTGFTEAFF
TRBV27	13	TRBJ2-5	CASRDRGEKTQYF
TRBV6-6	13	TRBJ1-1	CASSATGTTEAFF
TRBV13	15	TRBJ2-2	CASSLGDRNTGELFF
TRBV6-2/TRBV6-3	13	TRBJ2-7	CASSYDDTYEQYF
TRBV7-9	16	TRBJ1-2	CASSARGTGENYGYTF
TRBV3-1/TRBV3-2	13	TRBJ1-1	CASSLGQGGEAFF
TRBV6-6	15	TRBJ1-1	CASRRGSDSVTEAFF
TRBV2	11	TRBJ1-1	CASREGTEAFF
TRBV28	15	TRBJ2-3	CASRGRTASTDTQYF
TRBV5-1	14	TRBJ1-1	CASSLAGVQGEAFF
TRBV6-6	14	TRBJ1-1	CATTGQLMNTEAFF
TRBV18	14	TRBJ2-5	CASSLGQGGETQYF
TRBV7-2	17	TRBJ1-5	CASSPRAGWTYNQPQHF
TRBV3-1/TRBV3-2	13	TRBJ2-1	CASSQEGVNEQFF
TRBV3-1/TRBV3-2	14	TRBJ1-2	CASSQGTARRGYTF
TRBV6-2/TRBV6-3	16	TRBJ2-6	CASSAAQGNGANVLTF
TRBV2	15	TRBJ1-5	CASSGQGAVGQPQHF
TRBV15	17	TRBJ2-3	CATSKSRAGKGTDTQYF
TRBV6-4	13	TRBJ1-1	CASSGSIGTEAFF
TRBV27	13	TRBJ2-7	CASSFGVSYEQYF
TRBV7-6	13	TRBJ2-1	CASSDRDYNEQFF
TRBV7-9	13	TRBJ1-2	CASSGDLAYGYTF
TRBV5-1	15	TRBJ1-4	CASSPGSVPREKLFF
TRBV18	14	TRBJ1-3	CASSPTGVGNTIYF
TRBV7-9	14	TRBJ1-6	CASSLTGDNSPLHF
TRBV11-2	16	TRBJ1-4	CASSPGEVGLNEKLFF
TRBV6-5	14	TRBJ2-1	CASSLTALYNEQFF
TRBV19	12	TRBJ1-2	CASRDISYGYTF
TRBV10-3	17	TRBJ1-4	CAISELTESRYNEKLFF
TRBV12-1	14	TRBJ2-7	CASSFRQGPHEQYF
TRBV18	16	TRBJ1-6	CASSPNAQGVNSPLHF
TRBV7-9	13	TRBJ1-2	CASSLEGAYGYTF
TRBV19	13	TRBJ1-5	CASGRDSNQPQHF
TRBV15	17	TRBJ1-5	CATSPGPDYYSNQPQHF
TRBV6-5	12	TRBJ2-7	CASSSRGYEQYF
TRBV3-1/TRBV3-2	14	TRBJ1-6	CASSQHRDNSPLHF
TRBV7-9	14	TRBJ1-2	CASSRRENNYGYTF
TRBV11-2	12	TRBJ2-7	CASSHSSYEQYF
TRBV2	11	TRBJ1-1	CASSERVEAFF
TRBV6-5	15	TRBJ2-3	CASSPGQVSTDTQYF
TRBV6-5	14	TRBJ1-2	CASRQGAPNYGYTF